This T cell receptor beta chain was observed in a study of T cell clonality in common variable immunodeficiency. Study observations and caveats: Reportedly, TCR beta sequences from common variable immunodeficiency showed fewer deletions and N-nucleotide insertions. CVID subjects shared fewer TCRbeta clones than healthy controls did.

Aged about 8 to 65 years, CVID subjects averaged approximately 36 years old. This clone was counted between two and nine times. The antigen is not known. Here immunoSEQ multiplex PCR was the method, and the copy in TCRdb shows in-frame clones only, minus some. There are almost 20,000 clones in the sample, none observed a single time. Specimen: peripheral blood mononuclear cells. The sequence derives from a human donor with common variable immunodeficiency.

The CDR3 bases that were read are TGCGCCAGCAGCCGAAGGACTAGCGGTAAAGAGACC. Protein sequence: CASSRRTSGKET. The full CDR3 reads CASSRRTSGKETQYF. The chain has TRBV5-1 and TRBJ2-5; 10 bases are shared with TRBD2. The read finishes 3 residues shy of the CDR3 end, and the germline J gene is used to complete it. Germline V gene data show CDR1 as SGHRS and CDR2 as YFSETQ. The CDR3 has 15 amino acids. With 4 bases clipped from V and 3 bases from J, the junction kept 6 bases outside the gene matches.